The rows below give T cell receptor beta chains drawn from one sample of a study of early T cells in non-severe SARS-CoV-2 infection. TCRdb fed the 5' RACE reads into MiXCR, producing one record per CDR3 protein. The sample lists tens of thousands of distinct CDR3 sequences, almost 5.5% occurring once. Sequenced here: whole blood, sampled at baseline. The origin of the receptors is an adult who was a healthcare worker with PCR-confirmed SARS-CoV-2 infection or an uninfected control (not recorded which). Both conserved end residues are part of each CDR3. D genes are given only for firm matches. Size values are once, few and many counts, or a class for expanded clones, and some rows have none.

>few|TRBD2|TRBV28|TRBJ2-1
TGTGCCAGCAGCGGCGGGAGGGCCAGGGATGAGCAGTTCTTC
CASSGGRARDEQFF
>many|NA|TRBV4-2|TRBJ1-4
TGTGCCAGCAGCCAACTAACAGACCCAGGGGTAGAAAAACTGTTTTTT
CASSQLTDPGVEKLFF
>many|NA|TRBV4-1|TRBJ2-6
TGCGCCAGCAGCCAAAGACCGGAGACAGCCTCTGGGGCCAACGTCCTGACTTTC
CASSQRPETASGANVLTF
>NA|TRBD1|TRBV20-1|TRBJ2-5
TGCAGTGCTAGAGGTCGAGGGACAGCCTCGGTGGGGACCCAGTACTTC
CSARGRGTASVGTQYF
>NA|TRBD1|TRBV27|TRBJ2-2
TGTGCCAGCAGCCGACAGGGGGGCCCGCTGTTTTTT
CASSRQGGPLFF
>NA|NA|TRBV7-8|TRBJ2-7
TGTGCCAGCAGCTTGGGGACGTTGAGAACAAGGGGATCCTACGAGCAGTACTTC
CASSLGTLRTRGSYEQYF
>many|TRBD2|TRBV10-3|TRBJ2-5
TGTGCCATCTCTCCCGCTAGCGGGACCCAAGAGACCCAGTACTTC
CAISPASGTQETQYF
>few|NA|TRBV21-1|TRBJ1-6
TGTGCCGCGCTATTTGCCCTGAATTCACCCCTCCACTTT
CAALFALNSPLHF
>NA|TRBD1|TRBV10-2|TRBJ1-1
TGCGCCAGCAGTGTTGGGAACAGGGGGAACACTGAAGCTTTCTTT
CASSVGNRGNTEAFF
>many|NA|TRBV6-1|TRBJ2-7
TGTGCCAGCACCTTACTAGTTGGGTACGAGCAGTACTTC
CASTLLVGYEQYF
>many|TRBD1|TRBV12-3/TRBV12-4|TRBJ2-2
TGTGCCAGCAGGGATCCGGGACAGGGGTACACCGGGGAGCTGTTTTTT
CASRDPGQGYTGELFF
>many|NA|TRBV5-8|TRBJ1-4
TGTGCCAGCAGCTTGGCCCGGGGGGCCTATGAAAAACTGTTTTTT
CASSLARGAYEKLFF
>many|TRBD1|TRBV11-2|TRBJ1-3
TGTGCCAGCAGCTCCGAAGTTTCAGGGGGCTACACCATATATTTT
CASSSEVSGGYTIYF
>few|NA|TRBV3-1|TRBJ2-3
TGTGCCAGCAGCCTGCGACTCACAACAGATACGCAGTATTTT
CASSLRLTTDTQYF
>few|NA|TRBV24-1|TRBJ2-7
TGTGCCACCAGTGAATCCCCCGAGACACTGACCTACGAGCAGTACTTC
CATSESPETLTYEQYF
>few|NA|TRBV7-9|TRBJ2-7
TGTGCCAGCAGCTTAAGGGGGGGAGAGCAGTACTTC
CASSLRGGEQYF
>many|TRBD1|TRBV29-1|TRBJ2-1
TGCAGCCTTGGACAGGGTTACAATGAGCAGTTCTTC
CSLGQGYNEQFF
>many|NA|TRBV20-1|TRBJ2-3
TGCAGTGCTAGATCCCCCTTCGGCTTATTCACAGATACGCAGTATTTT
CSARSPFGLFTDTQYF
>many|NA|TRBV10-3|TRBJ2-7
TGTGCCACCTCAAGGGGAATCGACGAGCAGTACTTC
CATSRGIDEQYF
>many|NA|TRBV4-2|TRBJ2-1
TGTGCCAGCAGCCAAGAAGCGAGCTCCTACAATGAGCAGTTCTTC
CASSQEASSYNEQFF
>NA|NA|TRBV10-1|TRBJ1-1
TGCGCCAGCAGTGAGTCGCCCCCCCATTCCACTGAAGCTTTCTTT
CASSESPPHSTEAFF
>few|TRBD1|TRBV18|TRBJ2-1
TGTGCCAGCTCTCCTGGGACAGCCTACAATGAGCAGTTCTTC
CASSPGTAYNEQFF